The entry below gives a single T cell receptor (beta chain) sequence along with its context. This specimen belongs to a study of T cell changes during pregnancy in multiple sclerosis. Germline-derived CDR1 and CDR2 are MRHNA and SNTAGT. V shed 4 bases, J shed 5 bases, and the junction held 2 bases outside the gene matches. CDR3 length equals 13 residues. Some clones are missing from TCRdb's copy, which holds only in-frame ones; the method was immunoSEQ multiplex PCR. The sample lists approximately 23,000 clones, around 89% seen once, with approximately 6.3% in the top ten. This TCR derives from a female donor with multiple sclerosis, enrolled in a pregnancy study. The sequences come from CD8+ T cells from peripheral blood mononuclear cells, collected in the first trimester of pregnancy. The chain recombines TRBV6-4 with TRBJ1-1; 9 bases match TRBD1. CDR3 loop: CASSVGTGTEAFF. Written as DNA, the CDR3 is TGTGCCAGCAGTGTAGGGACAGGGACTGAAGCTTTCTTT.